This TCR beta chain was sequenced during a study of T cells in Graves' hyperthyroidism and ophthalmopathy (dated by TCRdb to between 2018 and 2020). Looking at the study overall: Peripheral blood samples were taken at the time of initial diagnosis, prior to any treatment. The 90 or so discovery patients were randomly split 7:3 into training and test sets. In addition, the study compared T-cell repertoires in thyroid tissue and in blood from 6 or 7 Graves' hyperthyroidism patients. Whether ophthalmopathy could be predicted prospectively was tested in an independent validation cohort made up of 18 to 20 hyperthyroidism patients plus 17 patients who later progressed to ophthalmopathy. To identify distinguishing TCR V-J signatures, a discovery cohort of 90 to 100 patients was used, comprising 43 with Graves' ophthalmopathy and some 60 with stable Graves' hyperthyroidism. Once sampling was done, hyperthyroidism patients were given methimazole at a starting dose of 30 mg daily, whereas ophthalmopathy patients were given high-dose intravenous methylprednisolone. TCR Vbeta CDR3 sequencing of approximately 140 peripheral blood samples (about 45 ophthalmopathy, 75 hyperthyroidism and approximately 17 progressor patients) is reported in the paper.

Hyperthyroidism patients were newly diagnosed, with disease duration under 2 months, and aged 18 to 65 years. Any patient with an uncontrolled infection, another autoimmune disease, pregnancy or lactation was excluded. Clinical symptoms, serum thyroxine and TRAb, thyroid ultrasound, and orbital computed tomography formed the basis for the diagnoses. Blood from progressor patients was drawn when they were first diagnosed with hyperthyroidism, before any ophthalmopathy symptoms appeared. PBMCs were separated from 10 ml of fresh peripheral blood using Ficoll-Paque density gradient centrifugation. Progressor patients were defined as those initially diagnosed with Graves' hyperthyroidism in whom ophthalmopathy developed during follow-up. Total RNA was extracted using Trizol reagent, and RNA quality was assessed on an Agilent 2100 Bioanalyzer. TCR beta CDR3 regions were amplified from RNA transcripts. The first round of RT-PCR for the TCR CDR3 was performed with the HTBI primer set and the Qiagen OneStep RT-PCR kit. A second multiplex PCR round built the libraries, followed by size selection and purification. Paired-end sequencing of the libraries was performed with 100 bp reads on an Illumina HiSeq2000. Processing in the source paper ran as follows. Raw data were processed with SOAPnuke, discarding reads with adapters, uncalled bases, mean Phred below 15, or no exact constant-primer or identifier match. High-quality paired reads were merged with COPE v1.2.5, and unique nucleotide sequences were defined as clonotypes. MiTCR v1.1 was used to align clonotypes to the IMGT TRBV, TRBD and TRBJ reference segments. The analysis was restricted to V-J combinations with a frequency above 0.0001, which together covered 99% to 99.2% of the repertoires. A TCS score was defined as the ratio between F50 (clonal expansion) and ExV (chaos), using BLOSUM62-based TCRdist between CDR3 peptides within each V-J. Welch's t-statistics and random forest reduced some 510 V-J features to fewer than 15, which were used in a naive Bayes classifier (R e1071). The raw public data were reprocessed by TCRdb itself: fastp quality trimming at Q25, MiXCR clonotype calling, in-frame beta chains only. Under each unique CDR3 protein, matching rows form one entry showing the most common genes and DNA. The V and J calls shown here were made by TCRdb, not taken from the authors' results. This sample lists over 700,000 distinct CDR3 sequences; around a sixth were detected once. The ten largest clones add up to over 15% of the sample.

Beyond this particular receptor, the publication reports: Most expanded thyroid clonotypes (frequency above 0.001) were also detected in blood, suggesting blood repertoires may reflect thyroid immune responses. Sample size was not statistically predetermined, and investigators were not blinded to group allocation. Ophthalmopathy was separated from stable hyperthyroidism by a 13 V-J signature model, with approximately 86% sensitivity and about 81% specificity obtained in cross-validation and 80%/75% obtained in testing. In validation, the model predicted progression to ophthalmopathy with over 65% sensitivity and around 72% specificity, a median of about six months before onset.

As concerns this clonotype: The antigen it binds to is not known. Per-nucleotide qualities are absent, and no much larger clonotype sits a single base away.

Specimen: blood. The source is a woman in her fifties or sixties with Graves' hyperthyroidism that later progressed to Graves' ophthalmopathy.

The CDR3 is CASSKLAAGSTITEAFF. The DNA sequence is given as TGTGCCAGCAGCAAGCTTGCGGCAGGGTCCACTATCACTGAAGCTTTCTTT. The chain links TRBV5-5 with TRBJ1-1; TRBD1 might be the D gene, on 5 matching bases. Trimming at the junction amounts to 4 bases on V and 4 bases on J, and the germline ends lie 23 bases apart. The CDR3 starts with the cysteine, ends with the phenylalanine, and has 17 residues. Only CDR3 DNA remains: 51 bases, in frame from the first base. Per the germline V gene (reference sequence), SGHKS is the CDR1 and YYEKEE is the CDR2.